Following are 26 T cell receptor beta chains from one sample sequenced in a study of shared clonotypes between healthy human individuals. The repertoire was sequenced with immunoSEQ multiplex PCR; TCRdb's copy has only in-frame clones and lacks some. Found here are roughly 2 million clones, approximately 95% of them singletons; the top ten hold roughly 0.13%. Sequenced sample: naive CD4+ T cells sorted from blood. As to subset: CD45RA+ positively selected. Receptors originate from a man between 18 and 35 years old in good health.

This rearrangement joins TRBV5-6 to TRBJ1-1, with D unclear. Germline CDR1 is SGHDT and CDR2 is YYEEEE. The CDR3 loop spans 13 amino acids. V was clipped by 2 bases and J by 5 bases, with 10 bases between them. DNA for the CDR3: TGTGCCAGCAGCTTTCTTGAGAGAACTGAAGCTTTCTTT. As protein: CASSFLERTEAFF. The full variable domain, its missing parts supplied by reference TRBV5-6 and TRBJ1-1, is DAGVTQSPTHLIKTRGQQVTLRCSPKSGHDTVSWYQQALGQGPQFIFQYYEEEERQRGNFPDRFSGHQFPNYSSELNVNALLLGDSALYLCASSFLERTEAFFGQGTRLTVV.

Of note for this clone: Additional DNA sequences in this sample encode the identical CDR3. The J gene is TRBJ1-2, the V gene TRBV30; D unclear. CDR1 is GTSNPN, CDR2 SVGIG, per germline (reference sequence). This CDR3 comprises 11 residues. V was pared by 2 bases and J by 6 bases, with 7 bases between. CDR3 coding DNA: TGTGCCTGGAGTCCCGGGAATGGCTACACCTTC. Its translation is CAWSPGNGYTF.

The chain combines TRBV28 with TRBJ1-4, with TRBD1 matching over 7 bases. The CDR3 totals 14 residues. CDR1 is MDHEN, CDR2 SYDVKM, per germline. V shed 6 bases and J 7 bases; nucleotides not matched to a gene: 8. The CDR3 DNA sequence: TGTGCCAGCAGCCTAACAGGGGTGGCTGAAAAACTGTTTTTT. Protein product: CASSLTGVAEKLFF.

Concerning this clone: This may stem from a read error, because a much larger clone lies one nucleotide away. This sample also contains other DNA sequences that code for the same CDR3. V and J are TRBV30 and TRBJ2-7, with a weak D call TRBD2 (5 bases). The CDR3 length is 12 residues. V was shortened by 3 bases and J by 0 bases, with 6 bases between the two germline ends. Germline V CDR1 and CDR2: GTSNPN, SVGIG (reference sequence). CDR3 region: CAWRGLSYEQYF. For the CDR3, the DNA is TGTGCCTGGAGAGGACTCTCCTACGAGCAGTACTTC. Filled out from reference TRBV30 and TRBJ2-7, the complete variable domain reads SQTIHQWPATLVQPVGSPLSLECTVEGTSNPNLYWYRQAAGRGLQLLFYSVGIGQISSEVPQNLSASRPQDRQFILSSKKLLLSDSGFYLCAWRGLSYEQYFGPGTRLTVT.

Turning to this clone: In the same sample, other DNA sequences code for this CDR3. The chain is built from TRBV5-1 and TRBJ1-6, with D uncertain. This CDR3 is built from 14 residues. V was pared by 0 bases and J by 7 bases, with 8 bases between. CDR1 and CDR2 from the germline V gene are SGHRS and YFSETQ. CDR3 sequence reads: CASSLGRTNSPLHF. DNA of the CDR3: TGCGCCAGCAGCTTGGGAAGGACGAATTCACCCCTCCACTTT.

In this sample, this clone turned up a few times. The V call is TRBV19, the J call TRBJ2-7; 12 bases map to TRBD2. The germline V gene has CDR1 LNHDA and CDR2 SQIVND (reference sequence). J lost 5 bases, V lost 4 bases, and 6 bases had no gene match. This CDR3 spans 15 amino acids. DNA of the CDR3: TGTGCCAGTAGTACCCGACTAGCGGGAGTCCACGAGCAGTACTTC. This sequence encodes CASSTRLAGVHEQYF.

CDR3 residues: CATSRDEGARYGYTF. Here the CDR3 DNA reads TGTGCCACCAGCAGAGATGAGGGGGCGAGGTATGGCTACACCTTC. The genes are TRBV15 and TRBJ1-2; 7 bases line up with TRBD1. Germline CDR1 and CDR2: LNHNV and YYDKDF (reference sequence). The CDR3 runs to 15 residues. V shed 0 bases and J 5 bases; nucleotides not matched to a gene: 6.

The J gene is TRBJ1-3, the V gene TRBV30; no definite D call. Trimming took off 3 bases at V and 0 bases at J, with 15 bases between the two ends. The CDR3 covers 16 residues. Germline-derived CDR1 and CDR2 are GTSNPN and SVGIG (reference sequence). CDR3 coding DNA: TGTGCCTGGAGCAGGCCAGGCACCAACTCTGGAAACACCATATATTTT. Its translation: CAWSRPGTNSGNTIYF.

V and J are TRBV7-2 and TRBJ2-5; D is perhaps TRBD1 (6 bases). The CDR3 extends over 14 amino acids. The germline CDR1 and CDR2 sequences are SGHTA and FQGNSA. The V end lost 4 bases, the J end lost 2 bases, and 11 bases lay between the germline ends. The CDR3, as DNA: TGTGCCAGCAGCTACAGGGTAAAGCAAGAGACCCAGTACTTC. Encoded protein: CASSYRVKQETQYF. The variable domain in full, completed from reference TRBV7-2 and TRBJ2-5, reads GAGVSQSPSNKVTEKGKDVELRCDPISGHTALYWYRQSLGQGLEFLIYFQGNSAPDKSGLPSDRFSAERTGGSVSTLTIQRTQQEDSAVYLCASSYRVKQETQYFGPGTRLLVL.

J is TRBJ1-1 and V is TRBV7-8; possible D gene TRBD1, 5 bases. CDR3 length: 16 amino acids. The germline V and J ends were trimmed by 5 bases and 5 bases, with 21 bases remaining between them. Per germline, CDR1 SGHVS and CDR2 FQNEAQ. The CDR3 reads CASSLVGPGTLTEAFF. The CDR3 region has the DNA TGTGCCAGCAGCCTAGTGGGACCGGGAACGTTGACTGAAGCTTTCTTT.

This chain links TRBV28 with TRBJ1-2; no reliable D call. Germline loops: CDR1 MDHEN, CDR2 SYDVKM. This CDR3 is built from 12 residues. Trimming pared 7 bases from V and 3 bases from J, leaving 9 bases between. The CDR3 DNA sequence: TGTGCCAGCAAAATGATCGACTATGGCTACACCTTC. This encodes CASKMIDYGYTF.

The chain employs TRBV7-8 and TRBJ1-3, with D hard to call. Trimming removed 1 base from V and 4 bases from J, with 5 bases in between. The CDR3 is 13 residues long. Germline V lookup: CDR1 SGHVS, CDR2 FQNEAQ. The CDR3 DNA sequence: TGTGCCAGCAGCTTAGGAGCAGGAAACACCATATATTTT. This codes for CASSLGAGNTIYF.

This chain links TRBV10-3 with TRBJ2-6; no reliable D call. This CDR3 comprises 17 residues. The V end lost 7 bases, the J end lost 4 bases, and 20 bases lay between the germline ends. Germline CDR1 is ENHRY and CDR2 is SYGVKD. The CDR3 DNA is TGTGCCATCACCGCAGGTGCCAACCTCCCCGGGGCCAACGTCCTGACTTTC. This gives the protein CAITAGANLPGANVLTF.

V gene TRBV7-2 combines with J gene TRBJ2-3; possibly TRBD2 for D (7 bases). Trimming left V 5 bases short and J 3 bases short, with 18 bases between. This CDR3 has 16 amino acids. The germline CDR1 and CDR2 sequences are SGHTA and FQGNSA. The CDR3 DNA is TGTGCCAGCAGCCCTCGTGTAGGGGGGGTAACAGATACGCAGTATTTT. Translated: CASSPRVGGVTDTQYF.

The rearrangement joins TRBV5-6 to TRBJ2-7; D is unclear. The CDR3 spans 12 residues. Trimming pared 2 bases from V and 3 bases from J, leaving 6 bases between. CDR1 and CDR2 from the germline V gene are SGHDT and YYEEEE. The CDR3 bases are TGTGCCAGCAGCTTCTTGCTCTACGAGCAGTACTTC. This codes for CASSFLLYEQYF.

This clone was observed once. The rearrangement joins TRBV6-5 to TRBJ1-1; no reliable D call. The V end lost 8 bases, the J end lost 1 base, and 14 bases lay between the germline ends. Germline-derived CDR1 and CDR2 are MNHEY and SVGAGI. The CDR3 covers 14 residues. CDR3 nucleotides: TGTGCCAGCTCCCCCGGAGGTGGGAACACTGAAGCTTTCTTT. Protein: CASSPGGGNTEAFF.

The table lists this clone with a count of one. V and J are TRBV28 and TRBJ2-2, with D unresolved. The CDR3 contains 16 residues. Trimming left V 6 bases short and J 2 bases short, with 16 bases between. In germline, CDR1 is MDHEN, CDR2 SYDVKM. The CDR3 DNA follows: TGTGCCAGCAGCCCCACAGAAGCATTTAACACCGGGGAGCTGTTTTTT. Its translation: CASSPTEAFNTGELFF.

The gene calls are TRBV10-3 and TRBJ2-7; TRBD1 might be the D (5 bases). This CDR3 has 13 residues. Trimming took 10 bases from V and 0 from J, leaving 13 bases between them. In germline, CDR1 is ENHRY, CDR2 SYGVKD. Here the CDR3 reads CATTQGHSYEQYF. The CDR3 DNA sequence: TGTGCCACAACGCAGGGCCACTCCTACGAGCAGTACTTC.

This rearrangement joins TRBV9 to TRBJ2-1; D perhaps matches TRBD2 (6 bases). In germline, CDR1 is SGDLS, CDR2 YYNGEE. CDR3 length equals 17 residues. Trimming took off 4 bases at V and 0 bases at J, with 17 bases between the two ends. The CDR3 reads CASSPRGGGASYNEQFF. The CDR3, as DNA: TGTGCCAGCAGCCCGCGGGGAGGCGGCGCCTCCTACAATGAGCAGTTCTTC.

The chain couples TRBV7-9 to TRBJ2-5; D possibly corresponds to TRBD1 (6 bases). This CDR3 region has 13 residues. The V end lost 5 bases, the J end lost 4 bases, and 11 bases lay between the germline ends. The germline V gene encodes CDR1 SEHNR and CDR2 FQNEAQ (reference sequence). The CDR3 loop is CASSRVGAETQYF. The DNA for the CDR3 is TGTGCCAGCAGCCGGGTGGGGGCAGAGACCCAGTACTTC.

V and J are TRBV29-1 and TRBJ1-3; the D is unclear. Germline loops: CDR1 SQVTM, CDR2 ANQGSEA. The CDR3 consists of 11 residues. V lost 4 bases and J 2 bases, leaving 3 bases between the germline ends. CDR3 nucleotides: TGCAGCGTTGCTACTGGAAACACCATATATTTT. Protein: CSVATGNTIYF.

The rearrangement links TRBV5-1 to TRBJ2-3; TRBD2 matches at 7 bases. Germline values: CDR1 SGHRS, CDR2 YFSETQ. This CDR3 is 18 amino acids long. V trimming: 1 base; J trimming: 5 bases; junction bases outside the gene matches: 16. CDR3 bases: TGCGCCAGCAGCTTGAGCCTAGCGGCAACCCAGCTCATAGATACGCAGTATTTT. It yields the protein CASSLSLAATQLIDTQYF.

This chain links TRBV7-8 with TRBJ2-1, with 8 bases aligning to TRBD1. J was trimmed by 3 bases and V by 4 bases; bases with no gene match: 8. CDR3 size: 16 residues. Per the germline V gene, CDR1 is SGHVS and CDR2 is FQNEAQ. The CDR3 DNA reads as TGTGCCAGCAGCTCAGGGGGCTCCTTTATCTACAATGAGCAGTTCTTC. Its protein product is CASSSGGSFIYNEQFF.

This clone was seen just once. Other DNA variants within this sample encode the same CDR3. The chain recombines TRBV4-1 with TRBJ2-3; possible D gene TRBD1, 6 bases. With 0 bases removed from V and 1 base from J, the gap between germline ends came to 8 bases. The CDR3 consists of 15 residues. CDR1 and CDR2 (germline): MGHRA, YSYEKL. The CDR3 reads CASSQDRGGTDTQYF. The CDR3 DNA follows: TGCGCCAGCAGCCAAGACAGGGGTGGCACAGATACGCAGTATTTT.

As for this clone: The same CDR3 can be traced to other DNA sequences in this sample. V usage is TRBV6-5 and J usage is TRBJ2-7; D possibly matches TRBD1 or TRBD2 (5 bases each). The V gene's germline CDR1 is MNHEY and CDR2 SVGAGI. This CDR3 has 13 residues. CDR3 DNA sequence: TGTGCGTCAACCCGTGGGTTGGGGGACGAGCAGTACTTC. This sequence encodes CASTRGLGDEQYF.

CDR3 sequence (DNA): TGCGCCAGCAGCTCAAGAAGGGGGTCCTACGAGCAGTACTTC. Translated: CASSSRRGSYEQYF. V gene TRBV4-3 combines with J gene TRBJ2-7, with a possible D match to TRBD1 (6 bases). The CDR3 loop spans 14 amino acids. Trimming left V 5 bases short and J 1 base short, with 12 bases between. Germline V CDR1 and CDR2: LGHNA, YSLEER.